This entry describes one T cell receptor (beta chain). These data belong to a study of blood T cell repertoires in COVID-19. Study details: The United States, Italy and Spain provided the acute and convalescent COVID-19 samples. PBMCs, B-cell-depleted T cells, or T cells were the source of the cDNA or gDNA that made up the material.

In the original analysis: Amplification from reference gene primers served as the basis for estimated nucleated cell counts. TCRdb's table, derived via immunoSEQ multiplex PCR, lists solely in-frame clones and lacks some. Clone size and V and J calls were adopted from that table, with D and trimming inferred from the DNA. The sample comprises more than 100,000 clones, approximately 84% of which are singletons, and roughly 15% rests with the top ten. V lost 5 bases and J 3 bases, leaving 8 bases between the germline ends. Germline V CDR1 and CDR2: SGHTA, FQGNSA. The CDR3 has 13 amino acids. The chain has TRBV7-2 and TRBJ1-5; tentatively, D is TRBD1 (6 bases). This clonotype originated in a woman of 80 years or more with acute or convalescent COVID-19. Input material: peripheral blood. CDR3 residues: CASSGQPNQPQHF. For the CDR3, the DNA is TGTGCCAGCAGCGGACAGCCCAATCAGCCCCAGCATTTT.